The 17 T cell receptor beta chains given below trace back to one sample, sequenced in a study of blood T cell repertoires in COVID-19. Using immunoSEQ multiplex PCR, the repertoire was profiled, and TCRdb retains in-frame clones only, with some absent. The repertoire consists of about 62,000 clones, with 75% to 90% occurring once and the leading ten covering 1.3%. The sequenced material came from peripheral blood. These receptors all stem from a woman at least 80 years old with acute or convalescent COVID-19.

The gene calls are TRBV19 and TRBJ1-1; the D gene is possibly TRBD1 (6 bases). The CDR3 spans 17 residues. V was pared by 9 bases and J by 3 bases, with 26 bases between. Germline V gene data show CDR1 as LNHDA and CDR2 as SQIVND (reference sequence). The CDR3 here is CASSKPPGEGLYTEAFF. The CDR3 region has the DNA TGTGCCAGCTCGAAACCCCCAGGGGAGGGCTTGTACACTGAAGCTTTCTTT.

The chain joins TRBV7-3 to TRBJ2-1; TRBD2 might be the D (6 bases). Looked up from germline, CDR1 is SGHTA and CDR2 is FQGTGA. The CDR3 is 14 residues long. V was trimmed by 1 base and J by 6 bases, leaving 10 bases between them. In DNA form, the CDR3 reads TGTGCCAGCAGCTTAAAGGGACTCATCAATGAGCAGTTCTTC. It translates to CASSLKGLINEQFF.

Only one count was recorded for this clone. The chain uses TRBV18 and TRBJ1-2; no clear D gene. Germline CDR1 and CDR2: KGHSH and LQKENI. The CDR3 has 12 amino acids. Trimming removed 3 bases from V and 6 bases from J, with 8 bases in between. In nucleotides, the CDR3 is TGTGCCAGCTCACCCGGAGGGCATGGCTACACCTTC. It specifies CASSPGGHGYTF.

V gene TRBV10-1 combines with J gene TRBJ2-4, with D possibly TRBD1 on 6 matching bases. Germline values: CDR1 WNHNN, CDR2 SYGVQD (reference sequence). This CDR3 has 19 amino acids. V lost 0 bases and J 0 bases, leaving 18 bases between the germline ends. In DNA form, the CDR3 reads TGCGCCAGCAGTGAGTCCCGAGCAGGGGAAATAATAGCCAAAAACATTCAGTACTTC. Amino acid sequence: CASSESRAGEIIAKNIQYF.

This clone was seen once. The V gene is TRBV5-1, the J gene TRBJ1-1; no clear D gene. The CDR3 spans 14 residues. From germline, CDR1 is SGHRS and CDR2 YFSETQ. V was trimmed by 4 bases and J by 3 bases, leaving 13 bases between them. Here the CDR3 DNA reads TGCGCCAGCAGCCGGGTGGCGGGCGACACTGAAGCTTTCTTT. It is translated as CASSRVAGDTEAFF.

Only a few counts were recorded for this clone. The genes are TRBV5-1 and TRBJ2-1; 8 bases line up with TRBD2. The V and J ends lost 4 bases and 7 bases, in that order; junction bases with no gene match: 13. Germline CDR1 and CDR2: SGHRS and YFSETQ. The CDR3 extends over 16 amino acids. CDR3 coding DNA: TGCGCCAGCAGCCCACTAGGCGGGGGGTCGAGTAATGAGCAGTTCTTC. It translates to CASSPLGGGSSNEQFF.

The chain joins TRBV20-1 to TRBJ2-6, with TRBD2 matching over 16 bases. V trimming: 3 bases; J trimming: 0 bases; junction bases outside the gene matches: 5. Germline assignment: CDR1 DFQATT and CDR2 SNEGSKA (reference sequence). This CDR3 is built from 19 residues. CDR3 residues: CSASPGLAGGSSGANVLTF. CDR3 nucleotide sequence: TGCAGTGCTAGTCCGGGACTAGCGGGGGGGAGCTCTGGGGCCAACGTCCTGACTTTC.

This chain joins TRBV6-1 and TRBJ1-4, with 8 bases aligning to TRBD1. In germline, CDR1 is MNHNS, CDR2 SASEGT. The CDR3 consists of 15 residues. With 2 bases clipped from V and 8 bases from J, the junction kept 7 bases outside the gene matches. Here the CDR3 reads CASSETGTGGEKLFF. CDR3 sequence (DNA): TGTGCCAGCAGTGAAACCGGGACAGGTGGGGAAAAACTGTTTTTT.

The chain joins TRBV30 to TRBJ1-2; D possibly corresponds to TRBD1 (6 bases). This CDR3 has 15 amino acids. The germline V gene has CDR1 GTSNPN and CDR2 SVGIG (reference sequence). V lost 4 bases, J lost 2 bases, and 17 bases lay in between. The CDR3 DNA reads as TGTGCCTGGATGATCACAGGGTACGGGAACTATGGCTACACCTTC. Translation gives CAWMITGYGNYGYTF. Supplemented by reference TRBV30 and TRBJ1-2, the full variable domain reads SQTIHQWPATLVQPVGSPLSLECTVEGTSNPNLYWYRQAAGRGLQLLFYSVGIGQISSEVPQNLSASRPQDRQFILSSKKLLLSDSGFYLCAWMITGYGNYGYTFGSGTRLTVV.

The V and J genes are TRBV9 and TRBJ1-5; TRBD1 agrees at 9 bases. CDR3 length: 18 amino acids. Germline CDR1 SGDLS, CDR2 YYNGEE. Unmatched junction bases numbered 10, after V lost 3 bases and J lost 0 bases. CDR3 residues: CASSEGPGQGFSNQPQHF. The CDR3 DNA sequence: TGTGCCAGCAGCGAGGGACCAGGACAGGGGTTTAGCAATCAGCCCCAGCATTTT.

The chain carries TRBV5-1 and TRBJ1-1; D call uncertain. The length of the CDR3 is 15 residues. Germline V gene data show CDR1 as SGHRS and CDR2 as YFSETQ. Trimming left V 2 bases short and J 1 base short, with 12 bases between. In nucleotides, the CDR3 is TGCGCCAGCAGCTTAAGGATTCGGGAGAACACTGAAGCTTTCTTT. Translated, it gives CASSLRIRENTEAFF. The full variable domain, its missing parts supplied by reference TRBV5-1 and TRBJ1-1, is KAGVTQTPRYLIKTRGQQVTLSCSPISGHRSVSWYQQTPGQGLQFLFEYFSETQRNKGNFPGRFSGRQFSNSRSEMNVSTLELGDSALYLCASSLRIRENTEAFFGQGTRLTVV.

The chain uses TRBV2 and TRBJ1-5; possible D gene TRBD1, 5 bases. The V and J ends lost 3 bases and 0 bases respectively, with 6 bases between them. Germline V lookup: CDR1 SNHLY, CDR2 FYNNEI. The CDR3 runs to 14 residues. In nucleotides, the CDR3 is TGTGCCAGCAGTGACAGGGATAGCAATCAGCCCCAGCATTTT. Translated, it gives CASSDRDSNQPQHF.

The table lists this clone with a count of one. The chain couples TRBV7-3 to TRBJ1-1; TRBD1 agrees at 7 bases. The CDR3 totals 14 residues. CDR1 and CDR2 from the germline V gene are SGHTA and FQGTGA. J gave up 8 bases and V 1 base, and 7 bases lay outside the gene matches. The CDR3 loop is CASSLSAQGREAFF. CDR3 DNA: TGTGCCAGCAGCTTAAGCGCACAGGGGAGGGAAGCTTTCTTT. The complete variable domain, with remaining parts taken from reference TRBV7-3 and TRBJ1-1, reads GAGVSQTPSNKVTEKGKYVELRCDPISGHTALYWYRQSLGQGPEFLIYFQGTGAADDSGLPNDRFFAVRPEGSVSTLKIQRTERGDSAVYLCASSLSAQGREAFFGQGTRLTVV.

This clone has just a few counts. This chain links TRBV9 with TRBJ2-2; D uncertain. CDR1 is SGDLS and CDR2 is YYNGEE in the germline V gene. The CDR3 extends over 13 amino acids. Trimming took 4 bases from V and 3 from J, leaving 7 bases between them. CDR3: CASSLADTGELFF. CDR3 coding DNA: TGTGCCAGCAGCTTAGCCGACACCGGGGAGCTGTTTTTT.

The chain combines TRBV4-2 with TRBJ2-7, with 10 bases fitting TRBD2. Unmatched junction bases numbered 4, after V lost 1 base and J lost 4 bases. Germline values: CDR1 LGHNA, CDR2 YNFKEQ. This CDR3 is built from 15 residues. The CDR3 loop reads CASSQAAGGAYEQYF. CDR3 DNA: TGTGCCAGCAGCCAAGCAGCGGGGGGGGCGTACGAGCAGTACTTC.

The genes are TRBV12-5 and TRBJ1-1, with D possibly being TRBD1 (5 bases). The germline CDR1 and CDR2 sequences are LGHNT and FRNRAP. V dropped 7 bases and J dropped 10 bases, with 13 bases sitting between them. The CDR3 is 11 residues long. In nucleotides, the CDR3 is TGTGCTAGTGAGGACAACCGTGTAGCTTTCTTT. Its protein is CASEDNRVAFF.

This rearrangement joins TRBV15 to TRBJ2-1; D is unclear. This CDR3 contains 12 residues. The V gene's germline CDR1 is LNHNV and CDR2 YYDKDF (reference sequence). V lost 0 bases to trimming and J lost 9 bases, with 6 bases between them. CDR3 region: CATSRDSGEQFF. The CDR3 region has the DNA TGTGCCACCAGCAGAGATTCGGGTGAGCAGTTCTTC.